A selection of T cell receptor beta chains follows, all from one sample in a study of Tregs in tolerant kidney transplant recipients. Profiled with immunoSEQ multiplex PCR; TCRdb holds only in-frame clones, not every one. Of 80,000 or so clones listed, roughly 90% are singletons. The specimen comprised CD4+ T cells from blood (PBMCs), sampled 24 months after the transplant. The source of these receptors is a human patient who received a combined kidney and bone marrow transplant. A share of the T cells may be of graft donor origin. Both conserved end residues are part of each CDR3. Each record gives: V gene, J gene, D gene, clone size, CDR3 DNA, CDR3 protein. The D gene is left open where the match is weak. Size values are once, few and many counts, or a class for expanded clones, and some rows have none.

TRBV7-2	TRBJ2-1	-	-	TGTGCCAGCAGCCGAGACAGAGACAATGAGCAGTTCTTC	CASSRDRDNEQFF
TRBV7-2	TRBJ1-5	-	few	TGTGCCAGCAGCCAGGGCACGGGCCAGCCCCAGCATTTT	CASSQGTGQPQHF
TRBV7-2	TRBJ2-5	TRBD2	-	TGTGCCAGCAGCTTAGGGTTCCGGACTAGCGGGAGGACCCAAGAGACCCAGTACTTC	CASSLGFRTSGRTQETQYF
TRBV7-9	TRBJ2-4	-	few	TGTGCCAGCAGCTTAGGGGCAGGTACAGCCAAAAACATTCAGTACTTC	CASSLGAGTAKNIQYF
TRBV5-1	TRBJ2-1	TRBD2	-	TGCGCCAGCAGCTTTTCTAGCGGGAGGGACGCGGTGGGGAATGAGCAGTTCTTC	CASSFSSGRDAVGNEQFF
TRBV5-4	TRBJ2-7	-	once	TGTGCCAGCAGCTTCAGAACATCTGGCTACGAGCAGTACTTC	CASSFRTSGYEQYF
TRBV6-5	TRBJ1-1	TRBD1	-	TGTGCCAGCAGTTATGACAGGGGGACCTACAATGAAGCTTTCTTT	CASSYDRGTYNEAFF
TRBV28	TRBJ1-1	-	-	TGTGCCAGCAGTGCGGCAGGGCGCCGGACTGAAGCTTTCTTT	CASSAAGRRTEAFF
TRBV19	TRBJ1-5	TRBD1	-	TGTGCCAGTAGTTCGACAGGGGGCAGTCAGCCCCAGCATTTT	CASSSTGGSQPQHF
TRBV20-1	TRBJ1-5	TRBD1	-	TGCAGTGGAGAGACAGGGCAGCCCCAGCATTTT	CSGETGQPQHF
TRBV7-3	TRBJ2-1	TRBD2	-	TGTGCCAGCAGCTTAGCCGGGGGGGCACACAATGAGCAGTTCTTC	CASSLAGGAHNEQFF
TRBV19	TRBJ1-4	TRBD1	-	TGTACCGGGGACAGGGGGCTCCATGAAAAACTGTTTTTT	CTGDRGLHEKLFF
TRBV11-3	TRBJ2-1	TRBD1	few	TGTGCCAGCAGCTTAGGGACAGGTGAGCAGTTCTTC	CASSLGTGEQFF
TRBV7-6	TRBJ1-2	-	-	TGTGCCAGCAGCTTAGAAGAGGGATGGGGCTACACCTTC	CASSLEEGWGYTF
TRBV6-5	TRBJ1-1	-	-	TGTGCCAGCAGCGACATGAACACTGAAGCTTTCTTT	CASSDMNTEAFF
TRBV4-2	TRBJ2-2	TRBD2	-	TGTGCCAGCAGCCACTCTACTAGCGCTAACACCGGGGAGCTGTTTTTT	CASSHSTSANTGELFF
TRBV19	TRBJ2-1	TRBD1	-	TGTGCCAGTAGTACCATGGGACAGGGAGGCGAGCAGTTCTTC	CASSTMGQGGEQFF
TRBV29-1	TRBJ2-7	TRBD2	once	TGCAGCGTTGAAGATCAACGCGGGAGAGGTTACGAGCAGTACTTC	CSVEDQRGRGYEQYF
TRBV5-1	TRBJ2-1	TRBD2	-	TGCGCCAGCAGCTTTTCCGGCCTCCGAACGGCGGGAGTAGGATACAATGAGCAGTTCTTC	CASSFSGLRTAGVGYNEQFF
TRBV18	TRBJ2-7	-	-	TGTGCCAGCTCACCTGTCGTAGGCGGGTTGACCTACGAGCAGTACTTC	CASSPVVGGLTYEQYF
TRBV18	TRBJ1-2	-	once	TGTGCCAGCTCAGAGAGTTACTATGGCTACACCTTC	CASSESYYGYTF